This TCR beta chain was observed in a study of cytomegalovirus exposure and HLA in healthy donors. Each donor was nominally healthy when sampled (though unrecorded immune exposures were likely). The V and J ends lost 4 bases and 4 bases, in that order; junction bases with no gene match: 4. The CDR3 extends over 14 amino acids. Germline V lookup: CDR1 SGHTS, CDR2 YDEGEE. The PCR ran on 60 Vbeta and 13 Jbeta primers. Using immunoSEQ multiplex PCR, the repertoire was profiled, and TCRdb retains in-frame clones only, with some absent. The data show more than 150,000 clones, around 80% seen once. This sequence originates from a woman aged 18-29 years in good health and CMV-seropositive. The rearrangement uses TRBV5-8 and TRBJ1-5; 8 nucleotides agree with TRBD1. Material for sequencing was PBMCs. In DNA form, the CDR3 reads TGTGCCAGCAGCAGACAGGGGAATAATCAGCCCCAGCATTTT. Protein product: CASSRQGNNQPQHF.